This passage covers 13 T cell receptor beta chains from one sample sequenced in a study of blood T cell repertoires in COVID-19. Profiled with immunoSEQ multiplex PCR; TCRdb holds only in-frame clones, not every one. The table records approximately 180,000 clones, 80% to 90% of them present only once. Sequences were obtained from peripheral blood. All receptors derive from a human donor with active or convalescent COVID-19. The donor label of this sample is uncertain.

The rearrangement joins TRBV2 to TRBJ2-1, with a weak D call TRBD2 (5 bases). Looked up from germline, CDR1 is SNHLY and CDR2 is FYNNEI. V dropped 4 bases and J dropped 1 base, with 17 bases sitting between them. The CDR3 sequence is 17 residues long. The DNA for the CDR3 is TGTGCCAGCAGTGCCCCCAAAAGCGGTCCATCCTACAATGAGCAGTTCTTC. This encodes CASSAPKSGPSYNEQFF.

The chain combines TRBV12-5 with TRBJ2-1; the match to TRBD2 covers 15 bases. The V gene's germline CDR1 is LGHNT and CDR2 FRNRAP. The CDR3 loop spans 19 amino acids. J was trimmed by 5 bases and V by 4 bases; bases with no gene match: 12. CDR3 bases: TGTGCTAGTGGTTCCCCCCGCGGACTAGCGGGGGGGCCGGACAATGAGCAGTTCTTC. Translating it yields CASGSPRGLAGGPDNEQFF.

The rearrangement joins TRBV10-3 to TRBJ2-7; 9 bases agree with TRBD1. The length of the CDR3 is 16 residues. Germline V gene data show CDR1 as ENHRY and CDR2 as SYGVKD. The junction had 16 bases not matched to a gene; V was cut back by 6 bases and J by 7 bases. CDR3 bases: TGTGCCATCAGAATATCCGGGACAGGGCTTCTTGGAGAGCAGTACTTC. This codes for CAIRISGTGLLGEQYF.

The J gene is TRBJ1-2, the V gene TRBV4-2; D not resolved. CDR3 length equals 13 residues. V lost 5 bases, J lost 5 bases, and 12 bases lay in between. CDR1 and CDR2 from the germline V gene are LGHNA and YNFKEQ. CDR3 nucleotide sequence: TGTGCCAGCAGCTCCAGGAACCCTTATGGCTACACCTTC. Translated: CASSSRNPYGYTF.

The rearrangement uses TRBV11-2 and TRBJ2-5; 7 nucleotides agree with TRBD2. Trimming cost V 3 bases and J 4 bases; bases outside gene matches: 11. Per the germline V gene, CDR1 is SGHAT and CDR2 is FQNNGV. CDR3 length: 16 amino acids. The CDR3 protein is CASSFFSGAVGETQYF. CDR3 sequence (DNA): TGTGCCAGCAGCTTCTTCAGCGGGGCGGTAGGAGAGACCCAGTACTTC.

V usage is TRBV5-1 and J usage is TRBJ2-1, with D possibly being TRBD2 (5 bases). The germline V and J ends were trimmed by 3 bases and 0 bases, with 13 bases remaining between them. CDR1 is SGHRS and CDR2 is YFSETQ in the germline V gene. CDR3 length equals 16 residues. CDR3 protein: CASSWKRLSSYNEQFF. CDR3 nucleotide sequence: TGCGCCAGCAGCTGGAAGCGGTTGAGCTCCTACAATGAGCAGTTCTTC. The complete variable domain, with remaining parts taken from reference TRBV5-1 and TRBJ2-1, reads KAGVTQTPRYLIKTRGQQVTLSCSPISGHRSVSWYQQTPGQGLQFLFEYFSETQRNKGNFPGRFSGRQFSNSRSEMNVSTLELGDSALYLCASSWKRLSSYNEQFFGPGTRLTVL.

This sequence joins TRBV28 and TRBJ2-1; 12 bases match TRBD2. Trimming removed 5 bases from V and 12 bases from J; junction bases left unmatched: 11. Germline loops: CDR1 MDHEN, CDR2 SYDVKM. The CDR3 covers 15 residues. The CDR3 is CASSPAGLAGRGQFF. The CDR3 DNA reads TGTGCCAGCAGTCCAGCGGGACTAGCGGGTAGGGGGCAGTTCTTC.

This chain joins TRBV6-5 and TRBJ1-2; TRBD1 matches at 10 bases. Germline loops: CDR1 MNHEY, CDR2 SVGAGI. V was clipped by 10 bases and J by 3 bases; unmatched bases: 8. The CDR3 extends over 14 amino acids. The CDR3 bases are TGTGCCACCATCATCGGACAGGGGGACTATGGCTACACCTTC. Amino acids: CATIIGQGDYGYTF.

The rearrangement joins TRBV9 to TRBJ1-5; no clear D. Trimming left V 0 bases short and J 1 base short, with 8 bases between. The CDR3 is 15 amino acids. From germline, CDR1 is SGDLS and CDR2 YYNGEE. The CDR3 sequence is CASSVGVSSNQPQHF. CDR3 sequence (DNA): TGTGCCAGCAGCGTAGGTGTGAGCAGCAATCAGCCCCAGCATTTT.

The chain is built from TRBV18 and TRBJ1-2, with 7 bases matching TRBD1. V trimming: 4 bases; J trimming: 7 bases; junction bases outside the gene matches: 6. The length of the CDR3 is 13 residues. Germline loops: CDR1 KGHSH, CDR2 LQKENI. DNA of the CDR3: TGTGCCAGCTCACTCGGGACAGCTTTTGGCTACACCTTC. It translates to CASSLGTAFGYTF.

J is TRBJ1-1 and V is TRBV28, with TRBD1 matching over 10 bases. The trim removed 3 bases at V and 1 base at J, leaving 11 bases unmatched. The CDR3 contains 18 residues. CDR1 is MDHEN, CDR2 SYDVKM, per germline. The CDR3 loop is CASSFLGTGVVGNTEAFF. CDR3 nucleotides: TGTGCCAGCAGTTTTCTCGGGACAGGGGTTGTGGGGAACACTGAAGCTTTCTTT.

The chain recombines TRBV21-1 with TRBJ1-3; the D call TRBD1 from the table was never checked on the DNA. TRBV21-1 has pseudogene status. CDR3 size: 16 residues. The CDR3 is CASSARTGSSGNTIYF. The DNA for the CDR3 is TGTGCCAGCAGCGCGCGGACAGGGAGCTCTGGAAACACCATATATTTT.

J is TRBJ2-2 and V is TRBV24-1; 14 bases match TRBD2. The germline V gene has CDR1 KGHDR and CDR2 SFDVKD. Trimming at V came to 8 bases and at J to 0 bases, leaving 7 bases not matched to a gene. The CDR3 runs 18 residues. This CDR3 reads CATTGTSGGGANTGELFF. CDR3 sequence (DNA): TGTGCCACCACCGGGACTAGCGGGGGCGGGGCGAACACCGGGGAGCTGTTTTTT.